Included here is one T cell receptor (beta chain) sequence, with context. The study ran its PCR with 60 Vbeta and 13 Jbeta primers. Method: immunoSEQ multiplex PCR; TCRdb's copy keeps in-frame clones and lacks some. Of about 140,000 clones listed, roughly 86% are singletons. CDR1 is SGHNT, CDR2 YYREEE, per germline (reference sequence). This CDR3 region has 14 residues. J was trimmed by 5 bases and V by 1 base; bases with no gene match: 2. The entry originates in a study of cytomegalovirus exposure and HLA in healthy donors. The TCR sequence derives from a man aged 18-30 years in good health and CMV-seropositive. The sequenced sample was PBMCs. The chain recombines TRBV5-4 with TRBJ2-5; 10 bases fit TRBD2. The CDR3 here is CASSLSGRGETQYF. The CDR3 nucleotides are TGTGCCAGCAGCTTGAGCGGGAGGGGGGAGACCCAGTACTTC.